This section outlines one T cell receptor beta chain sequence together with its context. Generated by immunoSEQ multiplex PCR, the TCRdb table keeps only in-frame clones and is missing some. Of 50,000 to 70,000 clones listed, 72% are singletons. The V gene's germline CDR1 is SGHNT and CDR2 YYREEE (reference sequence). This CDR3 is built from 16 residues. V was trimmed by 4 bases and J by 0 bases, leaving 14 bases between them. The data were obtained in a study of blood T cell repertoires in COVID-19. The sequencing sample was made of PBMCs or T cells enriched from blood (not recorded which). The sequence came from a woman aged 55-70 years who had been exposed to COVID-19. The chain is built from TRBV5-4 and TRBJ2-1, with TRBD2 as a possible D gene (6 bases). Written as DNA, the CDR3 is TGTGCCAGCAGCCCGGAGCGGGCGAGCTCCTACAATGAGCAGTTCTTC. Encoded protein: CASSPERASSYNEQFF.